This section outlines one TCR beta chain sequence together with its context. The antigen remains undetermined. This record belongs to a study of cytomegalovirus exposure and HLA in healthy donors. The germline V gene has CDR1 SEHNR and CDR2 FQNEAQ (reference sequence). The CDR3 spans 15 residues. Trimming cost V 5 bases and J 0 bases; bases outside gene matches: 7. PCR involved 60 Vbeta and 13 Jbeta primers. Study processing details: A later analysis tallied some 80 million unique TCR beta chains, 9 million to 12 million of them shared. Assay used: immunoSEQ multiplex PCR; TCRdb lists only in-frame clones, some missing. V and J calls and clone size are those listed in that table; D and trimming were worked out from the DNA. The repertoire holds about 89,000 clones, with about 80% as singletons. Each donor was healthy, and each was a bone marrow donor. Study conclusions and caveats: Previously analyzed data showed that most TCR beta V segments were productive at a frequency of about 87% or about 30%.

The source of this sequence is a male donor in good health and CMV-seronegative. The gene calls are TRBV7-9 and TRBJ2-7, with 7 bases that match TRBD1. The sample consisted of PBMCs. The CDR3 DNA follows: TGTGCCAGCAGCGTAGGGGGACAGTTCTCCTACGAGCAGTACTTC. Translation: CASSVGGQFSYEQYF.